The 9 T cell receptor beta chains presented below share a single source sample, sequenced in a study of Graves' ophthalmopathy and Graves' hyperthyroidism. RNA transcripts were the source from which TCR beta CDR3 regions were amplified. First-round RT-PCR relied on HTBI primers, and a second-round multiplex PCR came next. TCRdb reprocessed the multiplex PCR reads with MiXCR, giving one entry per CDR3 protein. The repertoire consists of roughly 700,000 distinct CDR3 sequences, with roughly 40% occurring once and the leading ten covering 40% to 45%. Sequenced: peripheral blood. The receptors here all came from an adult man with Graves' ophthalmopathy.

This chain uses TRBV19 with TRBJ2-5; a possible D gene is TRBD2 (6 bases). V was trimmed by 4 bases and J by 1 base, leaving 10 bases between them. The germline V gene encodes CDR1 LNHDA and CDR2 SQIVND (reference sequence). The CDR3 runs to 14 residues. CDR3 region: CASSRRGSQETQYF. The CDR3 region has the DNA TGTGCCAGTAGTAGGAGGGGTTCCCAAGAGACCCAGTACTTC.

In its sample, this clonotype was seen a few times. The gene calls are TRBV6-5 and TRBJ1-1; weak D call: TRBD1 (6 bases). The CDR3 is 14 residues long. The V gene lost 4 bases and the J gene lost 5 bases, with 14 bases spanning the gap. Germline loops: CDR1 MNHEY, CDR2 SVGAGI. The DNA of the CDR3 is TGTGCCAGCAGTTGGCGCCAGGGGTGGACTGAAGCTTTCTTT. Its protein product is CASSWRQGWTEAFF.

V usage is TRBV29-1 and J usage is TRBJ1-3, with no clear D. V lost 8 bases to trimming and J lost 0 bases, with 14 bases between them. The germline CDR1 and CDR2 sequences are SQVTM and ANQGSEA. The CDR3 runs 14 residues. The CDR3 is CSYRAQSSGNTIYF. In DNA form, the CDR3 reads TGCAGCTACCGGGCCCAATCCTCTGGAAACACCATATATTTT.

Turning to this clonotype: Possible read error: a much larger clone is one base away. The rearrangement joins TRBV19 to TRBJ1-1; D is uncertain. Germline CDR1 and CDR2: LNHDA and SQIVND (reference sequence). V was cut by 9 bases and J by 4 bases, with 12 bases left in between. CDR3 size: 12 residues. The CDR3 coding sequence is TGTGCCAGAACCCCGGGGAGCACTGAAGCTTTCTTT. Amino acids: CARTPGSTEAFF.

This clonotype was seen repeatedly, ten times or more. The rearrangement uses TRBV5-1 and TRBJ1-1; TRBD1 matches 8 bases. From germline, CDR1 is SGHRS and CDR2 YFSETQ. The CDR3 covers 13 residues. The V gene end was trimmed by 4 bases and the J gene end by 4 bases; junction bases not matched to a gene: 3. For the CDR3, the DNA is TGCGCCAGCAGCACAGACAGGGGCACTGAAGCTTTCTTT. Residues: CASSTDRGTEAFF.

In this sample, this clonotype turned up many times. This chain links TRBV19 with TRBJ1-5; TRBD1 aligns across 8 bases. The CDR3 consists of 13 residues. V was pared by 11 bases and J by 6 bases, with 9 bases of the junction left unmatched. Germline V gene sequence: CDR1 LNHDA, CDR2 SQIVND (reference sequence). The CDR3 is CASRETGVQPQHF. Here the CDR3 DNA reads TGTGCCTCAAGGGAGACAGGGGTTCAGCCCCAGCATTTT. Variable domain in full (rest from reference TRBV19 and TRBJ1-5): DGGITQSPKYLFRKEGQNVTLSCEQNLNHDAMYWYRQDPGQGLRLIYYSQIVNDFQKGDIAEGYSVSREKKESFPLTVTSAQKNPTAFYLCASRETGVQPQHFGDGTRLSIL.

A word on this clonotype: A much larger clone differs from this one at a single base, so this may be a read error. The genes are TRBV9 and TRBJ1-2; no definite D call. Germline V lookup: CDR1 SGDLS, CDR2 YYNGEE. This CDR3 spans 16 amino acids. The DNA of the CDR3 is TGTGCCATCAGCGTACATCCGACGGTACAAAACTATGGCTACACCTTC. Translated, it gives CAISVHPTVQNYGYTF.

This chain connects TRBV15 to TRBJ1-3; no clear D gene. The CDR3 loop spans 15 amino acids. Between the trimmed V and J ends, which lost 0 bases and 4 bases, there was a span of 10 bases. Germline CDR1 and CDR2: LNHNV and YYDKDF (reference sequence). In DNA form, the CDR3 reads TGTGCCACCAGCAGAGATCGTGCTTCCGGAAACACCATATATTTT. Amino acids: CATSRDRASGNTIYF. The full variable domain, in which reference TRBV15 and TRBJ1-3 provide the parts outside the CDR3, is DAMVIQNPRYQVTQFGKPVTLSCSQTLNHNVMYWYQQKSSQAPKLLFHYYDKDFNNEADTPDNFQSRRPNTSFCFLDIRSPGLGDTAMYLCATSRDRASGNTIYFGEGSWLTVV.

V usage is TRBV29-1 and J usage is TRBJ2-3; weak D call: TRBD1 (5 bases). V lost 7 bases to trimming and J lost 1 base, with 9 bases between them. The CDR3 covers 12 residues. Germline values: CDR1 SQVTM, CDR2 ANQGSEA. The CDR3 spells CSAVTGTDTQYF. The CDR3 DNA follows: TGCAGCGCCGTGACAGGCACAGATACGCAGTATTTT.